The rows below give T cell receptor beta chains drawn from one sample of a study of blood T cell repertoires in COVID-19. Assay used: immunoSEQ multiplex PCR; TCRdb lists only in-frame clones, some missing. The sample includes 200,000 to 250,000 clones, 70% to 90% of them seen just once. Sequencing input: PBMCs or T cells enriched from blood (not recorded which). Receptors were obtained from a man aged 50 to 59 who had been exposed to COVID-19. Both conserved end residues are part of each CDR3. The D gene is left open where the match is weak. The size field is filled for only some rows; it gives once, few, many or a size class.

cdr3_nt cdr3_aa clone_size j_call v_call d_call
TGTGCCAGCAGTTCTAAAACCGGGACAGGGCGTGAAAAACTGTTTTTT CASSSKTGTGREKLFF - TRBJ1-4 TRBV28 TRBD1
TGTGCCTGGAGTCTAGGTGACACTGAAGCTTTCTTT CAWSLGDTEAFF - TRBJ1-1 TRBV30 -
TGTGCCAGCAGCCAAGATCTGGCAGGGTCCGGGGAGCTGTTTTTT CASSQDLAGSGELFF - TRBJ2-2 TRBV3-1/TRBV3-2 -
TGCGCCAGCAGCCCCTCGTATACCTCTATAAATCAGCCCCAGCATTTT CASSPSYTSINQPQHF - TRBJ1-5 TRBV4-1 -
TGTGCCAGCAGCCTAGGAGTAAGAGTAAACACCGGGGAGCTGTTTTTT CASSLGVRVNTGELFF - TRBJ2-2 TRBV5-4 -
TGTGCCAGCAGCCCGGTTAGCGGGGGGGCCGCAGATACGCAGTATTTT CASSPVSGGAADTQYF - TRBJ2-3 TRBV9 TRBD2
TGTGCCAGAAAAGAGGCGGCGAAGAACACTGAAGCTTTCTTT CARKEAAKNTEAFF - TRBJ1-1 TRBV27 -
TGTGCCATCAGCCAACAGGGAACAGGCTATGGCTACACCTTC CAISQQGTGYGYTF - TRBJ1-2 TRBV10-3 -
TGCGCCAGCAGCTTGGGACTAGCGGGAAGCACAGATACGCAGTATTTT CASSLGLAGSTDTQYF few TRBJ2-3 TRBV5-1 TRBD2
TGCGCCAGCAGCTCCGGACAGGGAATAAACACTGAAGCTTTCTTT CASSSGQGINTEAFF - TRBJ1-1 TRBV5-1 TRBD1
TGTGCCAGTAGTGTCTACAGGGGGCCGAACAATCAGCCCCAGCATTTT CASSVYRGPNNQPQHF - TRBJ1-5 TRBV19 TRBD1
TGTGCCAGCAGTCCCCCAGGGACAGGGGGCTTCTCTGGAAACACCATATATTTT CASSPPGTGGFSGNTIYF - TRBJ1-3 TRBV28 TRBD1
TGTGCCAGCAGCTTTGGGGCTCAGGGATCACCCCTCCACTTT CASSFGAQGSPLHF - TRBJ1-6 TRBV11-3 -
TGTGCCAGCAGTTACTCCGGACAGGGGTATGGCTACACCTTC CASSYSGQGYGYTF - TRBJ1-2 TRBV6-6 TRBD1
TGCGCCAGCAGACCCATTGCACAGGGGAACTATGGCTACACCTTC CASRPIAQGNYGYTF - TRBJ1-2 TRBV5-1 TRBD1
TGCGCCAGCAGCCAAAGGGGTCATCGAGACGAAGACTACACCTTC CASSQRGHRDEDYTF - TRBJ1-2 TRBV4-1 -
TGTGCCAGCAGCCCCCGTAGCGGGGGGGGCACCGGGGAGCTGTTTTTT CASSPRSGGGTGELFF - TRBJ2-2 TRBV7-9 TRBD2
TGCGCCAGCAGCCTACCGGGGACTAATGAAAAACTGTTTTTT CASSLPGTNEKLFF - TRBJ1-4 TRBV5-1 -
TGTGCCAGCAGCCGACAAGGGGGTAACACTGAAGCTTTCTTT CASSRQGGNTEAFF - TRBJ1-1 TRBV6-4 -
TGTGCCAGCAGCGTAGGCGTTCCAGGGTTGAATGAGCAGTTCTTC CASSVGVPGLNEQFF - TRBJ2-1 TRBV9 -
TGTGCCAGCAGCTTCAGTGCAGCCCAGGCGTATGGCTACACCTTC CASSFSAAQAYGYTF few TRBJ1-2 TRBV7-9 -
TGTGCCAGCAGTTCAGGTTTGCAGCCCCAGCATTTT CASSSGLQPQHF - TRBJ1-5 TRBV28 -
TGTGCCTGGAGTGCCGGGTCCGGCCCCAATCAGCCCCAGCATTTT CAWSAGSGPNQPQHF - TRBJ1-5 TRBV30 -
TGTGCCAGCAGTTTGGTTTCGGGGGGCACTGAAGCTTTCTTT CASSLVSGGTEAFF few TRBJ1-1 TRBV28 -
TGTGCCAGCAGTCAGAGGGAGCTGATCACCGGGGAGCTGTTTTTT CASSQRELITGELFF - TRBJ2-2 TRBV2 -
TGTGCCTCTCAAACCGGGACAGGCTATACCAAGGTTCATCAGCCCCAGCATTTT CASQTGTGYTKVHQPQHF - TRBJ1-5 TRBV19 TRBD1
TGCGCCAGCAGCCAAGATGGTACTAGCGGGGGGAAATACAATGAGCAGTTCTTC CASSQDGTSGGKYNEQFF - TRBJ2-1 TRBV4-1 TRBD2
TGTGCCACCAGTGACCCCGGGCAGGGGGACTATGGCTACACCTTC CATSDPGQGDYGYTF - TRBJ1-2 TRBV24-1 TRBD1
TGTGCCAGCAGCGCAGACAGGGGCTCTGGAAACACCATATATTTT CASSADRGSGNTIYF - TRBJ1-3 TRBV11-1 TRBD1
TGTGCCAGCAAGGGACCAAGGGGGCGGTGGGTCTATGGCTACACCTTC CASKGPRGRWVYGYTF - TRBJ1-2 TRBV28 TRBD1
TGTGCCAGCAGGACCCCGACATGGACCGGGGAGCTGTTTTTT CASRTPTWTGELFF - TRBJ2-2 TRBV28 -
TGTGCCAGCAGCGCGAGGACAGGGGGCGTTACTGAAGCTTTCTTT CASSARTGGVTEAFF - TRBJ1-1 TRBV2 TRBD1